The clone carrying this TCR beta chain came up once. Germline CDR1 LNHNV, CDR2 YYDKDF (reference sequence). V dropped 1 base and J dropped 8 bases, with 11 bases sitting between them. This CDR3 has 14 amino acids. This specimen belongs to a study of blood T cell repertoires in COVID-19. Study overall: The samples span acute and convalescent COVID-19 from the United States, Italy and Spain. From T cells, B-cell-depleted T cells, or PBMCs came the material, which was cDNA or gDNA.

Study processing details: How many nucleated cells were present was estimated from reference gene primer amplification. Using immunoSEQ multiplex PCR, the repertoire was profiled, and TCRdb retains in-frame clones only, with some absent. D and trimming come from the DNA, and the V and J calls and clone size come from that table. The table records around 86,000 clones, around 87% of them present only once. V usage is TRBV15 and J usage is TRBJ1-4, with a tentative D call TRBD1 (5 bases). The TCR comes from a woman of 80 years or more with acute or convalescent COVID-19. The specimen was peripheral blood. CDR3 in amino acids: CATSRVGGDEKLFF. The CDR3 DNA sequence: TGTGCCACCAGCAGAGTGGGGGGGGACGAAAAACTGTTTTTT.